This T cell receptor beta chain appears in the sequencing data of a study of T-cell memory formation after mild COVID-19. The authors produced TCR alpha and TCR beta cDNA libraries with sample barcodes and UMIs by 5'RACE using constant-segment primers. In TCRdb, the 5' RACE reads were re-called with MiXCR into one record per CDR3 protein. The table shows about 110,000 distinct CDR3 sequences, with 22% occurring only once. The CDR3 length is 14 residues. The V end was cut by 5 bases, the J end by 3 bases, with 10 bases between. CDR1 and CDR2 (germline): SGHVS, FNYEAQ. This clonotype appeared a few times.

Sequencing used PBMCs or a T cell subset sorted from them (not recorded which). The chain has TRBV7-6 and TRBJ2-2, with a weak D call TRBD2 (6 bases). This sequence was found in a man aged 18-30 years who had mild COVID-19 (a few samples of this study predate the infection). Cell type and time point are not known. The CDR3 DNA reads TGTGCCAGCAGCACGGGACTCCACACCGGGGAGCTGTTTTTT. It specifies CASSTGLHTGELFF.